This entry features one T cell receptor (beta chain) sequence. RNA isolated from unsorted whole blood supplied the blood RNA, with germline DNA also extracted. Patients in the cohort were treatment-naive and living with chronic HBV infection. This record belongs to a study of tumor-infiltrating lymphocytes in primary liver carcinoma. Study details: Primary liver carcinomas in the patients were surgically resected.

A constant-region primer served to make TCR beta cDNA from roughly 480 ng total RNA. Investigators got TCR beta libraries out of three nested multiplex PCR rounds, done with slightly modified ARM-PCR. TCRdb independently ran MiXCR on the multiplex PCR reads; one entry per CDR3 protein. Among roughly 330,000 distinct CDR3 sequences listed, approximately 64% were seen once. The sample was peripheral blood. The TCR was taken from a man aged 40-49 years with primary liver carcinoma and hepatitis B virus infection.

This chain's CDR3 is CASSSGLRTYEQYF. DNA for the CDR3: TGTGCCAGCAGTTCGGGACTACGCACCTACGAGCAGTACTTC. The chain employs TRBV13 and TRBJ2-7, with 7 bases identical to TRBD2. The CDR3 runs to 14 residues. The germline V gene encodes CDR1 PRHDT and CDR2 FYEKMQ (reference sequence). Trimming cost V 6 bases and J 2 bases; bases outside gene matches: 7.